The 25 T cell receptor beta chains in this list originate from one sample, sequenced in a study of regulatory T cells in long-lasting Graves disease (dated by TCRdb to 2020 to 2023). The time point tag for this specimen amounts to: newly diagnosed GD, antithyroid drugs for less than 3 months. For both TCR sequencing and RNA sequencing, RNA was extracted from PBMCs using TRIzol. Library preparation was by multiplex PCR. Sequencing relied on an Illumina HiSeq 4000. To build TCR beta libraries, CDR3 regions were amplified by Arm-PCR using iRepertoire HTBI primers. In TCRdb, the public reads were trimmed at Q25 with fastp and aligned with MiXCR, with productive beta chains retained. Every distinct CDR3 protein forms one entry, paired with its most common genes and DNA. For this sample the table gives about 450,000 distinct CDR3 sequences, of which 16% were detected only once. Around 11% of the sample rests with the top ten.

The same sample was also used in a study of T cells in Graves' hyperthyroidism and ophthalmopathy.

Specimen: peripheral blood mononuclear cells (PBMCs), collected at new diagnosis, from a patient treated with antithyroid drugs. The receptors shown here come from a woman aged 25 to 39 with Graves disease. Donor details come from another sample of the same person, matched by shared clones.

This clonotype was seen repeatedly, ten times or more. J is TRBJ2-1 and V is TRBV24-1; TRBD2 matches 7 bases. Germline-derived CDR1 and CDR2 are KGHDR and SFDVKD. The J segment lost 8 bases and the V segment lost 3 bases, leaving 6 bases of the junction unmatched. The CDR3 is made up of 14 amino acids. DNA of the CDR3: TGTGCCACCAGTGATCCGAGACTAGCAGATGAGCAGTTCTTC. This sequence encodes CATSDPRLADEQFF.

The table lists this clonotype with many counts. The rearrangement uses TRBV11-2 and TRBJ1-4; 9 bases align to TRBD1. The ends lost 7 bases at V and 7 bases at J; junction bases unmatched: 4. CDR1 SGHAT and CDR2 FQNNGV come from the germline V gene. The CDR3 runs to 13 residues. CDR3 sequence (DNA): TGTGCCAGCACGGGACAGGGTACTGAAAAACTGTTTTTT. The encoded protein is CASTGQGTEKLFF.

Ten or more counts support this clonotype. The chain has TRBV14 and TRBJ2-5; 13 nucleotides align to TRBD2. CDR1 and CDR2 (germline): SGHDN, FVKESK. V lost 4 bases, J lost 3 bases, and 8 bases stayed unmatched. The length of the CDR3 is 17 residues. The CDR3 protein is CASSRYSTSGRKETQYF. In nucleotides, the CDR3 is TGTGCCAGCAGCCGCTACTCGACTAGCGGGAGGAAAGAGACCCAGTACTTC.

Ten or more counts support this clonotype. The chain carries TRBV27 and TRBJ2-7, with a tentative D call TRBD1 (6 bases). Germline V gives CDR1 MNHEY, CDR2 SMNVEV (reference sequence). The CDR3 sequence is 13 residues long. V dropped 5 bases and J dropped 5 bases, with 13 bases sitting between them. CDR3 bases: TGTGCCAGCAGTCCATACAACAGGGACGAGCAGTACTTC. Translated: CASSPYNRDEQYF.

The chain combines TRBV6-1 with TRBJ2-7; 7 nucleotides agree with TRBD1. V shed 5 bases, J shed 3 bases, and the junction held 7 bases outside the gene matches. The CDR3 consists of 14 residues. In germline, CDR1 is MNHNS, CDR2 SASEGT. Here the CDR3 DNA reads TGTGCCAGCAGTACCGGGACAGCAAGCTACGAGCAGTACTTC. Translating it yields CASSTGTASYEQYF.

Comment on this clonotype: A read error is the likely source, as a far larger clone sits one nucleotide away. The genes are TRBV27 and TRBJ1-1; no reliable D call. This CDR3 is built from 14 residues. CDR1 and CDR2 from the germline V gene are MNHEY and SMNVEV (reference sequence). The V gene lost 5 bases and the J gene lost 10 bases, with 20 bases spanning the gap. CDR3 coding DNA: TGTGCCAGCAGTGATCCCTCCGCCCAGGATCGAGCTTTCTTT. It specifies CASSDPSAQDRAFF.

This clonotype was observed many times. The rearrangement links TRBV28 to TRBJ1-5; D is uncertain. The CDR3 length is 17 residues. V lost 3 bases, J lost 3 bases, and 18 bases lay in between. In germline, CDR1 is MDHEN, CDR2 SYDVKM. CDR3 residues: CASSLGYGGGVNQPQHF. The CDR3 nucleotides read TGTGCCAGCAGTTTGGGATACGGCGGCGGGGTCAATCAGCCCCAGCATTTT.

The sample holds a few counts of this clonotype. This chain connects TRBV9 to TRBJ1-4, with D unresolved. Deletions cut 0 bases from V and 5 bases from J, with 5 bases between. Germline V gene data show CDR1 as SGDLS and CDR2 as YYNGEE. The CDR3 is made up of 13 amino acids. The CDR3 region has the DNA TGTGCCAGCAGCGTAGGAATGAATGAAAAACTGTTTTTT. It codes for CASSVGMNEKLFF.

At least ten counts were recorded for this clonotype. This sequence joins TRBV2 and TRBJ1-1; possibly TRBD1 for D (5 bases). Germline V gives CDR1 SNHLY, CDR2 FYNNEI. The CDR3 extends over 15 amino acids. Trimming cost V 5 bases and J 3 bases, with 16 bases left between them. CDR3 protein: CASSLGGNGDTEAFF. In DNA, the CDR3 is TGTGCCAGCAGTCTTGGGGGGAATGGGGACACTGAAGCTTTCTTT.

This clonotype was counted many times. The chain joins TRBV12-3 or TRBV12-4 to TRBJ2-7, with TRBD2 matching over 11 bases. The V gene end was trimmed by 5 bases and the J gene end by 4 bases; junction bases not matched to a gene: 4. This CDR3 has 14 amino acids. The CDR3 DNA sequence: TGTGCCAGCAGTGGGACTAGCGGTAATTACGAGCAGTACTTC. Translating gives CASSGTSGNYEQYF.

The genes are TRBV7-2 and TRBJ2-6; weak D call: TRBD1 (6 bases). Germline V CDR1 and CDR2: SGHTA, FQGNSA. The CDR3 contains 18 residues. Trimming left V 2 bases short and J 0 bases short, with 14 bases between. In nucleotides, the CDR3 is TGTGCCAGCAGCTTATTCGGGACAATTAACTCTGGGGCCAACGTCCTGACTTTC. This gives the protein CASSLFGTINSGANVLTF.

The table lists this clonotype with many counts. One junction end disagrees with the germline gene, perhaps due to a read error. CDR3 nucleotides: TGTGCCAGCAGCTACCAAACAGGGACAGACGGGAGAAAGTGCTTC. Translating gives CASSYQTGTDGRKCF. The chain carries TRBV11-1 and TRBJ2-7, with a possible D match to TRBD1 (7 bases). CDR1 is SGHAT, CDR2 FQDESV, per germline (reference sequence). The CDR3 contains 15 residues.

This clonotype was recorded at least ten times. The gene calls are TRBV20-1 and TRBJ2-1, with 8 bases identical to TRBD2. V was pared by 3 bases and J by 8 bases, with 12 bases of the junction left unmatched. This CDR3 region has 15 residues. Germline loops: CDR1 DFQATT, CDR2 SNEGSKA (reference sequence). CDR3 in DNA: TGCAGTGCTAGGGCCCAGAGCGGGAGTTGGTATGAGCAGTTCTTC. It yields the protein CSARAQSGSWYEQFF.

This clonotype was counted many times. The chain is built from TRBV18 and TRBJ2-2; 9 nucleotides match TRBD2. The germline V gene has CDR1 KGHSH and CDR2 LQKENI. J was trimmed by 7 bases and V by 0 bases; bases with no gene match: 3. The CDR3 covers 15 residues. CDR3 sequence (DNA): TGTGCCAGCTCACCACCGACTAGCGGAGGCGGGGAGCTGTTTTTT. Its protein is CASSPPTSGGGELFF.

This clonotype came up many times. The rearrangement links TRBV11-2 to TRBJ2-7; 7 bases match TRBD2. Germline V gene data show CDR1 as SGHAT and CDR2 as FQNNGV. The trim removed 5 bases at V and 0 bases at J, leaving 7 bases unmatched. The CDR3 length is 15 residues. CDR3 sequence reads: CASSRRTSLSYEQYF. CDR3 coding DNA: TGTGCCAGCAGCCGTAGGACTAGTCTCTCCTACGAGCAGTACTTC.

This clonotype was picked up a small number of times. CDR3 residues: CASRLGRLAGGPKYNEQFF. Here the CDR3 DNA reads TGTGCCAGTAGATTAGGGAGACTAGCGGGAGGGCCCAAGTACAATGAGCAGTTCTTC. The gene calls are TRBV19 and TRBJ2-1; 14 nucleotides agree with TRBD2. The CDR3 has 19 amino acids. V shed 6 bases and J 4 bases; nucleotides not matched to a gene: 14. Germline CDR1 LNHDA, CDR2 SQIVND (reference sequence).

This clonotype was counted only a few times. The chain joins TRBV6-4 to TRBJ2-2; either TRBD1 or TRBD2 may fit D (6 bases each). Looked up from germline, CDR1 is MRHNA and CDR2 is SNTAGT. V was cut by 3 bases and J by 5 bases, with 10 bases left in between. The CDR3 covers 14 residues. CDR3 coding DNA: TGTGCCAGCAGTGAGAGGGGGAGGACCGGGGAGCTGTTTTTT. Translating it yields CASSERGRTGELFF.

The sample holds many counts of this clonotype. The rearrangement joins TRBV19 to TRBJ2-7; D call uncertain. CDR1 and CDR2 (germline): LNHDA, SQIVND (reference sequence). This CDR3 spans 15 amino acids. V lost 8 bases and J lost 3, with 20 bases in between. The CDR3 sequence: CASQEAQGPNYEQYF. The CDR3 region has the DNA TGTGCCAGTCAGGAAGCGCAAGGACCGAACTACGAGCAGTACTTC.

The table lists this clonotype with many counts. This chain joins TRBV11-1 and TRBJ2-7; D remains unclear. CDR3 size: 14 residues. Germline V gives CDR1 SGHAT, CDR2 FQDESV (reference sequence). Trimming left V 0 bases short and J 4 bases short, with 10 bases between. In nucleotides, the CDR3 is TGTGCCAGCAGCTTAGCACAGATAAATTACGAGCAGTACTTC. It yields the protein CASSLAQINYEQYF.

This clonotype appeared a few times. The rearrangement links TRBV29-1 to TRBJ2-1; D gene ambiguous. This CDR3 has 11 residues. Germline lookup yields CDR1 SQVTM and CDR2 ANQGSEA. Trimming left V 5 bases short and J 10 bases short, with 12 bases between. The CDR3 region has the DNA TGCAGCGTTACCGACATGATGGAGCAGTTCTTC. Protein product: CSVTDMMEQFF.

There are many counts of this clonotype. V is TRBV2 and J is TRBJ2-6; 9 bases fit TRBD1. The CDR3 consists of 17 residues. Germline values: CDR1 SNHLY, CDR2 FYNNEI. V gave up 7 bases and J gave up 1 base; unmatched junction bases: 8. CDR3 in DNA: TGTGCCAGCACCGGACAGGGGTTGACTTCTGGGGCCAACGTCCTGACTTTC. The encoded protein is CASTGQGLTSGANVLTF.

For this clonotype: A clone one base away is much larger, so this may be a read error. The J gene is TRBJ2-5, the V gene TRBV20-1, with D tentatively TRBD2 (6 bases). The germline V gene has CDR1 DFQATT and CDR2 SNEGSKA (reference sequence). This CDR3 has 14 amino acids. The CDR3 coding sequence is TGCAGTGCTAGCAGGGAGGCATGGGGGGAGACCCAGTGCTTC. Translation: CSASREAWGETQCF.

This clonotype showed up just a few times. The chain is built from TRBV7-8 and TRBJ1-5, with no clear D. The CDR3 consists of 14 residues. Germline values: CDR1 SGHVS, CDR2 FQNEAQ. Trimming cost V 8 bases and J 4 bases, with 15 bases left between them. For the CDR3, the DNA is TGTGCCAGCTCGATTCGACGGTCTAATCAGCCCCAGCATTTT. Translation gives CASSIRRSNQPQHF.

The V and J genes are TRBV29-1 and TRBJ2-1; possible D gene TRBD2, 6 bases. This CDR3 is 11 amino acids long. CDR1 and CDR2 from the germline V gene are SQVTM and ANQGSEA. V lost 7 bases and J 6 bases, leaving 10 bases between the germline ends. CDR3 residues: CSGGDRNEQFF. In DNA form, the CDR3 reads TGCAGCGGGGGGGACCGCAATGAGCAGTTCTTC.

This clonotype turned up a few times. This may be a read error, as it is one base from a much larger clone. The genes are TRBV7-2 and TRBJ2-1, with D unresolved. The CDR3 runs to 15 residues. Trimming pared 6 bases from V and 0 bases from J, leaving 12 bases between. From germline, CDR1 is SGHTA and CDR2 FQGNSA. The CDR3 nucleotides read TGTGCCAGCAGACCTACGTGGGGCTCCTACAATGAGCAGTTCTTC. Translated: CASRPTWGSYNEQFF.